The sequence of this T cell receptor beta chain was determined in a study of blood T cell repertoires in COVID-19. Study in general: COVID-19 samples collected from the United States, Italy and Spain covered acute and convalescent phases. T cells, B-cell-depleted T cells, or PBMCs supplied cDNA or gDNA.

The germline CDR1 and CDR2 sequences are SGDLS and YYNGEE. Unmatched junction bases numbered 13, after V lost 4 bases and J lost 7 bases. The CDR3 consists of 15 residues. In the original processing: Reference gene primer amplification gave estimated nucleated cell counts. This table comes from immunoSEQ multiplex PCR, and its TCRdb copy is limited to in-frame clones, with some not included. D and trimming come from the DNA, and the V and J calls and clone size come from that table. The sample includes about 220,000 clones, approximately 80% of them seen just once. V gene TRBV9 combines with J gene TRBJ2-7, with 8 bases identical to TRBD2. This TCR was sampled from a man aged 25-45 years with active or convalescent COVID-19. Material for sequencing was peripheral blood. In DNA, the CDR3 is TGTGCCAGCAGCTTCAGTCCGGCGGGAGGAGAAGAGCAGTACTTC. This sequence encodes CASSFSPAGGEEQYF.